Listed here is a single T cell receptor beta chain. The entry originates in a study of blood T cell repertoires in COVID-19. Study at large: Both acute and convalescent COVID-19 samples were obtained from the United States, Italy and Spain.

The method was immunoSEQ multiplex PCR; TCRdb's version includes in-frame clones alone and lacks a portion of them. The data show around 72,000 clones, about 80% seen once. The CDR3 length is 16 residues. CDR1 LGHNT and CDR2 FRNRAP come from the germline V gene. J gave up 6 bases and V 4 bases, and 5 bases lay outside the gene matches. The chain uses TRBV12-5 and TRBJ2-3, with 15 bases fitting TRBD2. Specimen: peripheral blood. This TCR was sampled from a woman aged 55-75 years with acute or convalescent COVID-19. CDR3: CASGWTSGGAGDTQYF. In nucleotides, the CDR3 is TGTGCTAGTGGTTGGACTAGCGGGGGGGCAGGGGATACGCAGTATTTT. The full variable domain, its missing parts supplied by reference TRBV12-5 and TRBJ2-3, is DARVTQTPRHKVTEMGQEVTMRCQPILGHNTVFWYRQTMMQGLELLAYFRNRAPLDDSGMPKDRFSAEMPDATLATLKIQPSEPRDSAVYFCASGWTSGGAGDTQYFGPGTRLTVL.